The sequence of this T cell receptor beta chain was determined in a study of blood T cell repertoires in COVID-19. Study overall: Nucleic acid was either cDNA or gDNA, and it came from T cells, B-cell-depleted T cells, or PBMCs.

Sequencing was performed with immunoSEQ multiplex PCR; in TCRdb, only in-frame clones are kept and a portion is missing. This sample has 50,000 to 65,000 clones; approximately 85% occur once, and the top ten carry approximately 15%. Germline V gives CDR1 GTSNPN, CDR2 SVGIG (reference sequence). The CDR3 spans 11 residues. Trimming shortened V by 3 bases and J by 5 bases, and 7 bases separated the two germline ends. The rearrangement links TRBV30 to TRBJ1-2; D is uncertain. Sequencing was done on a sample of peripheral blood. The receptor comes from a human donor in a cohort sampled during active COVID-19. This CDR3 reads CAWSLRYGYTF. CDR3 in DNA: TGTGCCTGGAGCCTGAGATATGGCTACACCTTC.